This passage covers 23 T cell receptor beta chains from one sample sequenced in a study of blood T cell repertoires in COVID-19. Some clones are missing from TCRdb's copy, which holds only in-frame ones; the method was immunoSEQ multiplex PCR. The table records 130,000 to 150,000 clones, about 76% of them present only once. The specimen was peripheral blood. These receptors were collected from a woman between 65 and 79 years old with COVID-19, enrolled during active disease.

This clone was counted a single time. The V gene is TRBV5-4, the J gene TRBJ1-4; D not resolved. Germline loops: CDR1 SGHNT, CDR2 YYREEE (reference sequence). With 0 bases removed from V and 7 bases from J, the gap between germline ends came to 10 bases. The CDR3 has 14 amino acids. The CDR3 is CASSLDSVPEKLFF. The DNA for the CDR3 is TGTGCCAGCAGCTTGGATTCAGTTCCTGAAAAACTGTTTTTT.

The chain links TRBV11-3 to TRBJ2-3, with 7 bases identical to TRBD2. Looked up from germline, CDR1 is SGHNT and CDR2 is YENEEA. The CDR3 is made up of 16 amino acids. V shed 1 base, J shed 0 bases, and the junction held 4 bases outside the gene matches. The CDR3 nucleotides read TGTGCCAGCAGCTTAGGAAACGGGGGGAGCACAGATACGCAGTATTTT. The encoded protein is CASSLGNGGSTDTQYF.

The gene calls are TRBV3-1 (or the pseudogene TRBV3-2) and TRBJ1-5, with TRBD1 as a possible D gene (6 bases). Trimming stripped 2 bases from V and 7 bases from J, with 12 bases between. The CDR3 is 14 residues long. Germline V gene data show CDR1 as LGHDT and CDR2 as YNNKEL (reference sequence). The CDR3 is CASSQTRGRQPQHF. DNA of the CDR3: TGTGCCAGCAGCCAAACCAGGGGACGGCAGCCCCAGCATTTT.

The V call is TRBV30, the J call TRBJ1-4; D gene unclear. CDR3 length equals 14 residues. Germline-derived CDR1 and CDR2 are GTSNPN and SVGIG (reference sequence). V dropped 2 bases and J dropped 8 bases, with 15 bases sitting between them. As DNA, the CDR3 is TGTGCCTGGAGTCGGGATTGGCTGGGGGAAAAACTGTTTTTT. Its translation is CAWSRDWLGEKLFF.

This chain uses TRBV15 with TRBJ2-5; perhaps TRBD2 as D (5 bases). The CDR3 spans 15 residues. Trimming took 0 bases from V and 2 from J, leaving 10 bases between them. Germline assignment: CDR1 LNHNV and CDR2 YYDKDF (reference sequence). The CDR3 loop reads CATSRDPSGQETQYF. The CDR3 DNA reads TGTGCCACCAGCAGAGACCCCAGCGGTCAAGAGACCCAGTACTTC.

V and J are TRBV7-2 and TRBJ1-1, with TRBD1 identical over 11 bases. The germline CDR1 and CDR2 sequences are SGHTA and FQGNSA. The J segment lost 6 bases and the V segment lost 4 bases, leaving 1 base of the junction unmatched. The CDR3 contains 13 residues. The CDR3 DNA is TGTGCCAGCAGCTGGGACAGGGGGGCTGAAGCTTTCTTT. Translated, it gives CASSWDRGAEAFF.

V usage is TRBV6-5 and J usage is TRBJ1-1; D unresolved. Germline V gives CDR1 MNHEY, CDR2 SVGAGI. The CDR3 is made up of 16 amino acids. V was cut by 3 bases and J by 0 bases, with 14 bases left in between. The CDR3: CASSYSSISMNTEAFF. CDR3 nucleotide sequence: TGTGCCAGCAGTTATTCCTCCATAAGCATGAACACTGAAGCTTTCTTT.

This clone has more than one count but fewer than ten. This rearrangement joins TRBV28 to TRBJ1-5, with D possibly TRBD1 on 5 matching bases. The CDR3 consists of 15 residues. The germline V and J ends were trimmed by 1 base and 4 bases, with 11 bases remaining between them. Germline V gene lookup returns CDR1 MDHEN and CDR2 SYDVKM. The CDR3 coding sequence is TGTGCCAGCAGTTTATTGGTGGGGGGTAATCAGCCCCAGCATTTT. It encodes CASSLLVGGNQPQHF.

This clone showed up just once. The chain joins TRBV7-2 to TRBJ1-5; D remains ambiguous. V was pared by 1 base and J by 3 bases, with 10 bases between. Germline CDR1 and CDR2: SGHTA and FQGNSA. This CDR3 has 15 residues. The CDR3 loop is CASSLEGYYNQPQHF. The CDR3 DNA reads as TGTGCCAGCAGCTTAGAAGGCTACTACAATCAGCCCCAGCATTTT.

The chain couples TRBV27 to TRBJ2-1; D unclear. Trimming cost V 0 bases and J 2 bases, with 8 bases left between them. There are 15 residues in the CDR3. CDR1 MNHEY and CDR2 SMNVEV come from the germline V gene (reference sequence). The CDR3 DNA sequence: TGTGCCAGCAGTTTATCGGGCACCCCCTACAATGAGCAGTTCTTC. It is translated as CASSLSGTPYNEQFF.

This clone appeared once. The gene calls are TRBV7-2 and TRBJ1-4; D remains ambiguous. Germline CDR1 SGHTA, CDR2 FQGNSA. Trimming cost V 3 bases and J 7 bases, with 12 bases left between them. The CDR3 length is 14 residues. CDR3 DNA: TGTGCCAGCAGCTTGATCGGGTTCAGTGAAAAACTGTTTTTT. It codes for CASSLIGFSEKLFF.

V gene TRBV27 combines with J gene TRBJ2-4; no clear D gene. The V and J ends lost 3 bases and 0 bases respectively, with 6 bases between them. There are 14 residues in the CDR3. From germline, CDR1 is MNHEY and CDR2 SMNVEV (reference sequence). CDR3 in DNA: TGTGCCAGCAGTTTCTCAGAAGCCAAAAACATTCAGTACTTC. This gives the protein CASSFSEAKNIQYF.

J is TRBJ2-3 and V is TRBV10-3, with D unclear. Per germline, CDR1 ENHRY and CDR2 SYGVKD. This CDR3 contains 13 residues. V gave up 2 bases and J gave up 5 bases, with 8 bases separating them. CDR3 in amino acids: CAISELKLDTQYF. The CDR3 region has the DNA TGTGCCATCAGTGAGCTAAAACTAGATACGCAGTATTTT.

This clone was recorded once. J is TRBJ2-5 and V is TRBV7-3; D may be TRBD2 (7 bases). Germline values: CDR1 SGHTA, CDR2 FQGTGA. V was clipped by 5 bases and J by 9 bases, with 34 bases between them. The CDR3 consists of 19 residues. CDR3 DNA sequence: TGTGCCAGCAGCGCGCGGGGGCGGGGCCCGTCGCCTCAATATGAGGCCCAGTACTTC. Its protein is CASSARGRGPSPQYEAQYF.

The chain carries TRBV5-1 and TRBJ2-7; 10 bases line up with TRBD1. The CDR3 totals 16 residues. Looked up from germline, CDR1 is SGHRS and CDR2 is YFSETQ. Trimming cost V 3 bases and J 2 bases; bases outside gene matches: 8. CDR3 protein: CASSSLGQGTPYEQYF. The CDR3 nucleotides read TGCGCCAGCAGCTCATTGGGACAGGGGACACCCTACGAGCAGTACTTC.

The chain carries TRBV5-6 and TRBJ1-2; a possible D gene is TRBD1 (5 bases). The CDR3 has 14 residues. Germline values: CDR1 SGHDT, CDR2 YYEEEE. The ends were cut back, 6 bases at V and 6 bases at J, with 18 bases in the middle. CDR3 protein: CASTEGVRLDGYTF. CDR3 bases: TGTGCCAGCACCGAAGGGGTGCGCTTGGATGGCTACACCTTC.

As for this clone: This sample includes further DNA sequences coding for the same CDR3. The chain recombines TRBV9 with TRBJ2-5, with 10 bases fitting TRBD2. The J segment lost 3 bases and the V segment lost 2 bases, leaving 7 bases of the junction unmatched. Germline CDR1 reads SGDLS; CDR2 reads YYNGEE. This CDR3 has 16 amino acids. CDR3 DNA: TGTGCCAGCAGCGTCCGACCTAGCGGGGGAAAAGAGACCCAGTACTTC. It specifies CASSVRPSGGKETQYF.

The gene calls are TRBV9 and TRBJ2-2, with TRBD1 as a possible D gene (5 bases). CDR1 and CDR2 (germline): SGDLS, YYNGEE. This CDR3 is built from 16 residues. V lost 0 bases and J lost 0, with 9 bases in between. The CDR3 spells CASSVGQGANTGELFF. The DNA for the CDR3 is TGTGCCAGCAGCGTAGGGCAGGGCGCGAACACCGGGGAGCTGTTTTTT.

The chain uses TRBV4-1 and TRBJ2-2; D gene uncertain. Germline V gene data show CDR1 as MGHRA and CDR2 as YSYEKL. The CDR3 runs 15 residues. The V and J ends lost 4 bases and 0 bases respectively, with 9 bases between them. The CDR3 region is CASSPRQSNTGELFF. The DNA for the CDR3 is TGCGCCAGCAGCCCCCGTCAGTCGAACACCGGGGAGCTGTTTTTT.

CDR3 DNA sequence: TGTGCCAGCAGCTTAGGGACAGGAGATTACAATGAGCAGTTCTTC. Its translation: CASSLGTGDYNEQFF. The rearrangement joins TRBV7-9 to TRBJ2-1; 7 bases match TRBD1. This CDR3 spans 15 amino acids. Unmatched junction bases numbered 4, after V lost 1 base and J lost 4 bases. Looked up from germline, CDR1 is SEHNR and CDR2 is FQNEAQ (reference sequence).

V is TRBV6-2 or TRBV6-3 and J is TRBJ2-1; no definite D call. Germline V gives CDR1 MNHEY, CDR2 SVGEGT. V lost 6 bases and J 9 bases, leaving 12 bases between the germline ends. The CDR3 is 12 amino acids. CDR3 sequence reads: CASSPQIPEQFF. In DNA, the CDR3 is TGTGCCAGCAGCCCCCAGATTCCTGAGCAGTTCTTC.

In its sample, this clone was seen once. DNA for the CDR3: TGCGCCAGCAGCTTGGGGCTGGTGGAGGAGACCCAGTACTTC. This encodes CASSLGLVEETQYF. The chain couples TRBV5-1 to TRBJ2-5; D is uncertain. This CDR3 is 14 amino acids long. V lost 0 bases, J lost 5 bases, and 11 bases lay in between. The V gene's germline CDR1 is SGHRS and CDR2 YFSETQ.

This sequence joins TRBV5-6 and TRBJ1-3; D is undetermined. V was clipped by 4 bases and J by 4 bases, with 12 bases between them. This CDR3 contains 14 residues. Germline V gene data show CDR1 as SGHDT and CDR2 as YYEEEE. DNA of the CDR3: TGTGCCAGCAGCCACGACAATCGAGGAAACACCATATATTTT. It translates to CASSHDNRGNTIYF.